This T cell receptor beta chain was observed in a study of liver allograft versus peripheral blood T cells (dated by TCRdb to about 2020). In the study overall: In liver transplant recipients, the study looked at T cell receptor repertoires in the peripheral blood and set them against the repertoires found within the transplanted livers. The full study reports these points: According to the report, the T cell receptor repertoires detected in peripheral blood were different from the repertoires found inside liver allografts.

This clonotype appeared many times. Its antigen is not yet known. Base qualities were left out, and no much larger clone turns up one base away. The instrument was an Illumina MiSeq. TCRdb reworked the public reads: Q25 trimming with fastp, MiXCR clone assembly, productive beta chains retained. Each record represents a unique CDR3 protein, reported with the most common genes and DNA among its rows. Recorded for this sample are 2,300 or so distinct CDR3 sequences; roughly 15% of them occurred a single time. About 25% of the sample is held by the ten biggest clonotypes. The CDR3 has 12 amino acids, counting the end cysteine and phenylalanine. Left in the record is the CDR3 DNA by itself, 36 bases read in frame from the first base. Trimming removed 7 bases from V and 8 bases from J, leaving 15 bases between the germline ends. CDR1 and CDR2 were assigned from the germline V gene as SQVTM and ANQGSEA.

Rearrangement joined TRBV29-1 to TRBJ2-1, with the D call perhaps TRBD1 or TRBD2, as 5 bases match in each case. The clonotype was recovered from a human patient who had a liver transplant. It is possible that, after a transplant, some T cells come from the graft donor. This receptor carries the CDR3 CSGDGKWDEQFF. The bases read TGCAGCGGGGACGGCAAGTGGGATGAGCAGTTCTTC.